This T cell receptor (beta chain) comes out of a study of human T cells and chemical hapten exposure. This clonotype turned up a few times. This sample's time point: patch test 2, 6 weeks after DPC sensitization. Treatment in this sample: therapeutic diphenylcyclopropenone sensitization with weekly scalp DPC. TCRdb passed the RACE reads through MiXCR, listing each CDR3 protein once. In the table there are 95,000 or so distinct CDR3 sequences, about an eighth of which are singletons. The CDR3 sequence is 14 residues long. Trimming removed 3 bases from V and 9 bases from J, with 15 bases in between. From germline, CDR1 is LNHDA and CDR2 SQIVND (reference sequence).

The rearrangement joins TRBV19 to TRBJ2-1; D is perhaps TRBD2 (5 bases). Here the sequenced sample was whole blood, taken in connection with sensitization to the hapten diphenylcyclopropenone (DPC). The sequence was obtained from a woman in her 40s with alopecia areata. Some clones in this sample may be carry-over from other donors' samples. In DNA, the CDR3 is TGTGCCAGTAGTATGAGAGGGCGCGTTGGTGAGCAGTTCTTC. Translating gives CASSMRGRVGEQFF.